The 11 T cell receptor beta chains listed next were all sequenced from one sample in a study of T cell repertoires in cytomegalovirus infection. The antigens of these receptors remain unknown. TCRdb used MiXCR to reprocess the reads, holding one entry per CDR3 protein. Of approximately 600,000 distinct CDR3 sequences in the sample, approximately 40% were seen once. Specimen: cultured PBMCs, collected from culture after CMV antigen stimulation. The receptors originated from a human donor in good health (CMV status not recorded). Some clones in this sample may be carry-over from other donors' samples.

The chain carries TRBV6-5 and TRBJ1-6; D unresolved. This CDR3 has 16 residues. Looked up from germline, CDR1 is MNHEY and CDR2 is SVGAGI. The V and J ends lost 0 bases and 9 bases respectively, with 15 bases between them. As DNA, the CDR3 is TGTGCCAGCAGTTACTCGACTGGGCGTGTTGGTTCACCCCTCCACTTT. It is translated as CASSYSTGRVGSPLHF.

The chain carries TRBV6-1 and TRBJ1-5; D might be TRBD1 (6 bases). Between the trimmed V and J ends, which lost 6 bases and 0 bases, there was a span of 12 bases. Germline lookup yields CDR1 MNHNS and CDR2 SASEGT. This CDR3 is built from 15 residues. CDR3 in DNA: TGTGCCAGCAGGGGGGGGACAAATAGCAATCAGCCCCAGCATTTT. Amino acids: CASRGGTNSNQPQHF.

J is TRBJ1-1 and V is TRBV29-1, with D unclear. The CDR3 covers 12 residues. From germline, CDR1 is SQVTM and CDR2 ANQGSEA. Deletions cut 6 bases from V and 4 bases from J, with 12 bases between. The CDR3 here is CSVGRLSTEAFF. Here the CDR3 DNA reads TGCAGCGTCGGACGGTTGAGCACTGAAGCTTTCTTT.

The rearrangement links TRBV7-2 to TRBJ2-7; tentative D call: TRBD2 (5 bases). Germline V gene sequence: CDR1 SGHTA, CDR2 FQGNSA. With 2 bases removed from V and 6 bases from J, the gap between germline ends came to 8 bases. The length of the CDR3 is 12 residues. The CDR3 DNA sequence: TGTGCCAGCAGCTTATATCGGGGCGAGCAGTACTTC. It translates to CASSLYRGEQYF.

V gene TRBV6-1 combines with J gene TRBJ1-1; D is possibly TRBD1 (5 bases). The germline V gene has CDR1 MNHNS and CDR2 SASEGT. The germline V and J ends were trimmed by 5 bases and 2 bases, with 24 bases remaining between them. CDR3 length: 18 amino acids. In nucleotides, the CDR3 is TGTGCCAGCAGTCACCACTCGGGTTGGACAAGCTCTAACACTGAAGCTTTCTTT. The encoded protein is CASSHHSGWTSSNTEAFF.

V usage is TRBV27 and J usage is TRBJ2-3, with 9 positions matching TRBD2. Unmatched junction bases numbered 14, after V lost 6 bases and J lost 1 base. Germline CDR1 reads MNHEY; CDR2 reads SMNVEV (reference sequence). The CDR3 loop spans 18 amino acids. As DNA, the CDR3 is TGTGCCAGCAGACCTATTGTAGCGGGGGACTTCGGCACAGATACGCAGTATTTT. This encodes CASRPIVAGDFGTDTQYF.

In its sample, this clonotype was seen many times. The chain carries TRBV7-2 and TRBJ1-5; 8 nucleotides align to TRBD1. Germline CDR1 SGHTA, CDR2 FQGNSA. Unmatched junction bases numbered 13, after V lost 5 bases and J lost 7 bases. CDR3 size: 16 residues. The DNA of the CDR3 is TGTGCCAGCAGCCTACGATTAGCGACAGGGGTACAGCCCCAGCATTTT. This encodes CASSLRLATGVQPQHF.

This clonotype came up a few times. The CDR3 DNA sequence: TGTGCCAGCAGTGAAGGGACTGTCGGGGAGCTGTTTTTT. This translates into CASSEGTVGELFF. The chain employs TRBV6-1 and TRBJ2-2; D is possibly TRBD2 (5 bases). The CDR3 runs to 13 residues. The germline V and J ends were trimmed by 1 base and 7 bases, with 7 bases remaining between them. CDR1 is MNHNS, CDR2 SASEGT, per germline.

This chain links TRBV6-6 with TRBJ2-3, with no clear D. The germline gives CDR1 MNHNY, CDR2 SVGAGI (reference sequence). Trimming pared 8 bases from V and 6 bases from J, leaving 24 bases between. This CDR3 has 16 residues. CDR3 in DNA: TGTGCCAGCTCCGTCTATCCCCCCGTTTCGGTTGATACGCAGTATTTT. Its protein product is CASSVYPPVSVDTQYF.

The chain is built from TRBV20-1 and TRBJ2-7; 14 bases agree with TRBD2. The J segment lost 4 bases and the V segment lost 1 base, leaving 12 bases of the junction unmatched. Germline-derived CDR1 and CDR2 are DFQATT and SNEGSKA (reference sequence). CDR3 size: 18 residues. Here the CDR3 DNA reads TGCAGTGCTAGAGCCGGGACTAGCGGGAGCCGCTCCCTTTACGAGCAGTACTTC. This translates into CSARAGTSGSRSLYEQYF.

This clonotype was recorded a few times. The gene calls are TRBV12-3 or TRBV12-4 and TRBJ2-7, with 8 bases that match TRBD2. CDR3 length equals 14 residues. Trimming removed 3 bases from V and 5 bases from J; junction bases left unmatched: 6. The CDR3 protein is CASSLDSGNDEQYF. CDR3 in DNA: TGTGCCAGCAGTTTGGATAGCGGGAACGACGAGCAGTACTTC.